The 15 T cell receptor beta chains in this list originate from one sample, sequenced in a study of T cell responses to AZD1222 COVID-19 vaccine. The protocol was immunoSEQ multiplex PCR, while the TCRdb copy is restricted to in-frame clones and leaves out a portion. The sample shows around 94,000 clones, about 88% of them seen only once. The sequencing here drew on peripheral blood, taken on day 0 of AZD1222 vaccination. The receptors originated from an adult in good health.

The genes are TRBV6-2 or TRBV6-3 and TRBJ2-7; tentatively, D is TRBD1 (5 bases). The V gene lost 4 bases and the J gene lost 0 bases, with 7 bases spanning the gap. The germline V gene has CDR1 MNHEY and CDR2 SVGEGT. The CDR3 runs 13 residues. CDR3 sequence: CASSSGFSYEQYF. The DNA of the CDR3 is TGTGCCAGCAGTTCAGGGTTCTCCTACGAGCAGTACTTC.

The chain recombines TRBV6-5 with TRBJ2-2; 11 bases map to TRBD1. Germline CDR1 MNHEY, CDR2 SVGAGI. The CDR3 is 16 residues long. V was pared by 4 bases and J by 7 bases, with 8 bases of the junction left unmatched. CDR3: CASSSPGQGVIGELFF. CDR3 sequence (DNA): TGTGCCAGCAGTTCCCCGGGACAGGGGGTAATCGGGGAGCTGTTTTTT.

The chain carries TRBV6-1 and TRBJ2-3; TRBD2 aligns across 8 bases. From germline, CDR1 is MNHNS and CDR2 SASEGT. J was trimmed by 8 bases and V by 3 bases; bases with no gene match: 4. The CDR3 covers 13 residues. The CDR3 coding sequence is TGTGCCAGCAGTGATAGCGGGATTGGTACGCAGTATTTT. Translating gives CASSDSGIGTQYF.

The chain carries TRBV7-3 and TRBJ1-1; D is perhaps TRBD1 (6 bases). Trimming left V 5 bases short and J 7 bases short, with 14 bases between. The CDR3 covers 13 residues. Germline loops: CDR1 SGHTA, CDR2 FQGTGA. The CDR3 region is CASSPDRLGEAFF. The CDR3 DNA reads as TGTGCCAGCAGCCCGGACAGACTTGGTGAAGCTTTCTTT.

The chain recombines TRBV5-1 with TRBJ2-1, with TRBD2 matching 11 bases. CDR1 is SGHRS, CDR2 YFSETQ, per germline. V lost 3 bases and J lost 9; bases outside the gene matches: 2. CDR3 length equals 13 residues. CDR3 in DNA: TGCGCCAGCAGCTCGGGACTAGCGGCTGAGCAGTTCTTC. It is translated as CASSSGLAAEQFF. Full variable domain (missing parts from reference TRBV5-1 and TRBJ2-1): KAGVTQTPRYLIKTRGQQVTLSCSPISGHRSVSWYQQTPGQGLQFLFEYFSETQRNKGNFPGRFSGRQFSNSRSEMNVSTLELGDSALYLCASSSGLAAEQFFGPGTRLTVL.

This chain uses TRBV27 with TRBJ2-2; D assignment may be TRBD1 or TRBD2 (5 bases each). The germline V and J ends were trimmed by 3 bases and 3 bases, with 14 bases remaining between them. CDR3 size: 16 residues. Germline values: CDR1 MNHEY, CDR2 SMNVEV (reference sequence). The CDR3: CASSFLGVLDTGELFF. In DNA, the CDR3 is TGTGCCAGCAGTTTCTTGGGGGTATTGGACACCGGGGAGCTGTTTTTT.

This chain links TRBV6-5 with TRBJ1-2, with D unresolved. Trimming removed 6 bases at V and 5 bases at J, with 16 bases between. CDR1 is MNHEY, CDR2 SVGAGI, per germline. CDR3 size: 14 residues. The CDR3 reads CASRPHTDSYGYTF. The CDR3 nucleotides read TGTGCCAGCAGACCACATACAGATTCATATGGCTACACCTTC.

The rearrangement links TRBV7-5 to TRBJ2-7. TRBV7-5 corresponds to a pseudogene. The CDR3 runs to 12 residues. The CDR3 loop reads CARSLRSYEQYF. The DNA for the CDR3 is TGTGCCAGAAGCTTAAGATCCTACGAGCAGTACTTC.

This chain joins TRBV4-2 and TRBJ1-2; D not certain. The germline V and J ends were trimmed by 0 bases and 3 bases, with 11 bases remaining between them. There are 15 residues in the CDR3. Germline loops: CDR1 LGHNA, CDR2 YNFKEQ. The CDR3 DNA is TGTGCCAGCAGCCAAGACGGGGTGAAGGACTATGGCTACACCTTC. This codes for CASSQDGVKDYGYTF.

J is TRBJ1-5 and V is TRBV28, with 7 bases lining up with TRBD1. V lost 5 bases to trimming and J lost 5 bases; unmatched junction nucleotides: 6. Germline-derived CDR1 and CDR2 are MDHEN and SYDVKM. The CDR3 sequence is 14 residues long. Written as DNA, the CDR3 is TGTGCCAGCAGTACCAGGGGGTTAGATCAGCCCCAGCATTTT. Protein sequence: CASSTRGLDQPQHF. Based on the CDR3 plus reference TRBV28 and TRBJ1-5, the full variable domain is DVKVTQSSRYLVKRTGEKVFLECVQDMDHENMFWYRQDPGLGLRLIYFSYDVKMKEKGDIPEGYSVSREKKERFSLILESASTNQTSMYLCASSTRGLDQPQHFGDGTRLSIL.

This rearrangement joins TRBV6-5 to TRBJ1-1; 8 nucleotides align to TRBD1. Germline CDR1 is MNHEY and CDR2 is SVGAGI. This CDR3 has 15 residues. With V trimmed by 6 bases and J by 2 bases, 8 bases remained unmatched. The CDR3: CASRPRQGKNTEAFF. Written as DNA, the CDR3 is TGTGCCAGCAGACCCCGACAGGGGAAAAACACTGAAGCTTTCTTT.

V and J are TRBV19 and TRBJ2-7; 7 bases are a match to TRBD2. Per the germline V gene, CDR1 is LNHDA and CDR2 is SQIVND (reference sequence). The CDR3 consists of 16 residues. V lost 1 base and J lost 3; bases outside the gene matches: 9. The CDR3 region is CASSIAGTTSLYEQYF. CDR3 bases: TGTGCCAGTAGTATAGCCGGGACTACCTCTCTCTACGAGCAGTACTTC.

The rearrangement uses TRBV6-5 and TRBJ2-7, with a weak D call TRBD1 (5 bases). The germline V gene has CDR1 MNHEY and CDR2 SVGAGI. V gave up 2 bases and J gave up 0 bases, with 11 bases separating them. The CDR3 totals 15 residues. The CDR3 protein is CASSYGARASYEQYF. In DNA, the CDR3 is TGTGCCAGCAGTTACGGGGCACGGGCCTCCTACGAGCAGTACTTC.

The chain links TRBV11-2 to TRBJ2-6; D unclear. The V and J ends lost 1 base and 2 bases respectively, with 0 bases between them. CDR3 size: 13 residues. The germline V gene encodes CDR1 SGHAT and CDR2 FQNNGV. CDR3 region: CASSLAGANVLTF. CDR3 DNA sequence: TGTGCCAGCAGCTTAGCTGGGGCCAACGTCCTGACTTTC.

This rearrangement joins TRBV27 to TRBJ1-6; the D is unclear. The germline V and J ends were trimmed by 3 bases and 9 bases, with 15 bases remaining between them. The CDR3 runs to 15 residues. Germline lookup yields CDR1 MNHEY and CDR2 SMNVEV (reference sequence). The CDR3 bases are TGTGCCAGCAGTTTGTCGGCCCTAAGCAGTTCACCCCTCCACTTT. The encoded protein is CASSLSALSSSPLHF.